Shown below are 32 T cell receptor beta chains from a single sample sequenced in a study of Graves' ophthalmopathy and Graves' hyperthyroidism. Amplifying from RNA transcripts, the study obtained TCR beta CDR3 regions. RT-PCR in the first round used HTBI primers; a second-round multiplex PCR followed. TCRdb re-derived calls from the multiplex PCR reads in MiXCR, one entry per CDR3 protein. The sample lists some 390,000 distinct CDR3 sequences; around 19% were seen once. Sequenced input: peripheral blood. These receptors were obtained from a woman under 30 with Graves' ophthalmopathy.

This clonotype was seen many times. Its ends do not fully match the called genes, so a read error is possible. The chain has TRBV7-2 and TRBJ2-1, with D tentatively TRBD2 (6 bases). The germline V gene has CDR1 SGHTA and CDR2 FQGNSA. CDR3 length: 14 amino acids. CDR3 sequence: CASSGGSSYNEQLF. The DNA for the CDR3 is TGTGCCAGCAGCGGGGGGAGCTCCTACAATGAGCAGCTCTTC.

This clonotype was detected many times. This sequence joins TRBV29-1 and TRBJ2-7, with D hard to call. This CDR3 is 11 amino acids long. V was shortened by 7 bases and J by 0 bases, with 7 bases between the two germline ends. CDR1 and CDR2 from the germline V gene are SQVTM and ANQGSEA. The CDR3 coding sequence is TGCAGCGCCGGTAGCTCCTACGAGCAGTACTTC. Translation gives CSAGSSYEQYF.

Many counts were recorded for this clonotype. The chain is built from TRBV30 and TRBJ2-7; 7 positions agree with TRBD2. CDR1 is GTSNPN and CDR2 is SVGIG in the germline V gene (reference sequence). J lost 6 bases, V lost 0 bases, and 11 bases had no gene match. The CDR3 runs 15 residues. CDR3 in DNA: TGTGCCTGGAGTGTAAGTCCTAGCGGCCTTTTCGAGCAGTACTTC. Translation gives CAWSVSPSGLFEQYF.

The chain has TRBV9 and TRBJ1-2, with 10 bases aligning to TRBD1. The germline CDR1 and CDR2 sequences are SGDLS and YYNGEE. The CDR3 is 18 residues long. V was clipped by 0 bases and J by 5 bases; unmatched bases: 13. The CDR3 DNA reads TGTGCCAGCAGCGTAGAACGTAATGACAGGGGGCGCCTGTATGGCTACACCTTC. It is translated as CASSVERNDRGRLYGYTF.

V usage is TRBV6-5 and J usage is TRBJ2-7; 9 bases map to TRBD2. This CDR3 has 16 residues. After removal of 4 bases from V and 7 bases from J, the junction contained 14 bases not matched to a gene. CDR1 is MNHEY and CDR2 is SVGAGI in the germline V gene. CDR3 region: CASSSLAGLKEGEQYF. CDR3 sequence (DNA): TGTGCCAGCAGTTCTCTAGCGGGACTTAAAGAAGGAGAGCAGTACTTC.

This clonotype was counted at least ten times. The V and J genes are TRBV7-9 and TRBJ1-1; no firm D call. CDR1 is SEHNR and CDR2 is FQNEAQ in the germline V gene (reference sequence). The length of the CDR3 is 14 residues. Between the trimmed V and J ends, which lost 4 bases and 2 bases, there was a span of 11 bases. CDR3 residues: CASSSGRINTEAFF. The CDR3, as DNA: TGTGCCAGCAGCTCTGGACGGATAAACACTGAAGCTTTCTTT.

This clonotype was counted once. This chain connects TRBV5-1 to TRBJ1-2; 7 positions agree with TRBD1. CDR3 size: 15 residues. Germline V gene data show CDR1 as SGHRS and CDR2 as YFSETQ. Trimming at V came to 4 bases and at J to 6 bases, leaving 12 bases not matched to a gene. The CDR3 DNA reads TGCGCCAGCAGCCCTGGACAGGCAACGGTTCATGGCTACACCTTC. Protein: CASSPGQATVHGYTF.

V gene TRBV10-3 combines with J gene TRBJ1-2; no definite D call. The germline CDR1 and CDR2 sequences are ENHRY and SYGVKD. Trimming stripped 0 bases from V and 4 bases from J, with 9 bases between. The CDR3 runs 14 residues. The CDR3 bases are TGTGCCATCAGTGAGTCTGGCCTACCCTATGGCTACACCTTC. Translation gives CAISESGLPYGYTF.

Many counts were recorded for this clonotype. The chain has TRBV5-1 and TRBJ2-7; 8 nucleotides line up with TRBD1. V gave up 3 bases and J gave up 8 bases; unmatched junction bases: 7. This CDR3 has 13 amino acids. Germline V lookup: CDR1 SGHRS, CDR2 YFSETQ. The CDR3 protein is CASSWSRGQQQYF. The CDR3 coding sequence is TGCGCCAGCAGCTGGAGCAGGGGGCAGCAGCAGTACTTC.

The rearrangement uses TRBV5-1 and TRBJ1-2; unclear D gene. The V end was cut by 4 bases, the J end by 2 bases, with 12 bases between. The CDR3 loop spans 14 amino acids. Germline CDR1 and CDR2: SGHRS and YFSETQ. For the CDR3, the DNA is TGCGCCAGCAGCGACGGAAGGAACAACTATGGCTACACCTTC. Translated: CASSDGRNNYGYTF.

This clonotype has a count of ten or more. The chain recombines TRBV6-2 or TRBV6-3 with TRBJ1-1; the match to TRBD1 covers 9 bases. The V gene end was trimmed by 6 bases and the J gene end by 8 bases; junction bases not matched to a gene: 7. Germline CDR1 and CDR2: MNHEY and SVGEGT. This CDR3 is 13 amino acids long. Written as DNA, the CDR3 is TGTGCCAGCAGGACCCTACAGGGGGCAGAAGCTTTCTTT. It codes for CASRTLQGAEAFF.

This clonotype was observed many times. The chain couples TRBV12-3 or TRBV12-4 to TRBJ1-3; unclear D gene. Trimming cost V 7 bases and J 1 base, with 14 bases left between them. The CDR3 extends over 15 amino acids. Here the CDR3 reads CASIDQKRSGNTIYF. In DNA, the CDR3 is TGTGCCAGCATCGATCAAAAGAGATCTGGAAACACCATATATTTT.

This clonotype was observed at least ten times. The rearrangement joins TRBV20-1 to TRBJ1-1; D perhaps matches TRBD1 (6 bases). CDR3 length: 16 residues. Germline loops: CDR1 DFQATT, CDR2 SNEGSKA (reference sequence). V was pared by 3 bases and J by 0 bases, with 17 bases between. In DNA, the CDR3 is TGCAGTGCTAGTAACAGGGTTGGGGGTATGAACACTGAAGCTTTCTTT. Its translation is CSASNRVGGMNTEAFF.

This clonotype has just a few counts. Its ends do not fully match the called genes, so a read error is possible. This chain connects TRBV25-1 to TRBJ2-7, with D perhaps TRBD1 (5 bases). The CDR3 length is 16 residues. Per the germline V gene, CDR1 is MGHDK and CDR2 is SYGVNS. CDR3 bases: TGTGCCAGCAGTTCAACGACAGAGATACTCTCCTACGGGCAGTACTTC. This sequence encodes CASSSTTEILSYGQYF.

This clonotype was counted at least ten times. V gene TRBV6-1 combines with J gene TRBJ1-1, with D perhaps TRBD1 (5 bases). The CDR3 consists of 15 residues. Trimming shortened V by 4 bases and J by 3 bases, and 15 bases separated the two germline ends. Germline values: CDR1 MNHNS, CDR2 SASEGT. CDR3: CASSVQALPHTEAFF. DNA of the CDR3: TGTGCCAGCAGTGTACAGGCTCTGCCCCACACTGAAGCTTTCTTT.

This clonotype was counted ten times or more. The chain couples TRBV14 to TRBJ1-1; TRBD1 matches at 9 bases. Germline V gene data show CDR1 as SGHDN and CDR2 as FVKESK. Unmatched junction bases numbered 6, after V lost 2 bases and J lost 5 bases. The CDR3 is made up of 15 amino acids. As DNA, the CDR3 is TGTGCCAGCAGCCAAACAGGGGGCTATGGGACTGAAGCTTTCTTT. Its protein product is CASSQTGGYGTEAFF.

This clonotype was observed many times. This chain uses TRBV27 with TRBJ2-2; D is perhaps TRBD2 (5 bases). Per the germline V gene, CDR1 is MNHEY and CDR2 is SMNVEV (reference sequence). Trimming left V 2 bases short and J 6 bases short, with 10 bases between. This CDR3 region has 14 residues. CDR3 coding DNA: TGTGCCAGCAGTTTAAGCGGCAGCTCCGGGGAGCTGTTTTTT. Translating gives CASSLSGSSGELFF.

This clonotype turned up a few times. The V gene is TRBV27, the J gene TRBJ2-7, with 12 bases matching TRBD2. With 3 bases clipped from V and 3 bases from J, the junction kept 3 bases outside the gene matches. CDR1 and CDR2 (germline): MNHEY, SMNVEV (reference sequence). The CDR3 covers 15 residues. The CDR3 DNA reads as TGTGCCAGCAGTTTGACTAGCGGGAGACTCTACGAGCAGTACTTC. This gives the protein CASSLTSGRLYEQYF.

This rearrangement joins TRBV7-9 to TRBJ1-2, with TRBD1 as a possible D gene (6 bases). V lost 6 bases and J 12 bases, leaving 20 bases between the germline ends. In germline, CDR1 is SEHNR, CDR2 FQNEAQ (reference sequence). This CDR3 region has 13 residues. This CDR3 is CASSRGNRAAHTF. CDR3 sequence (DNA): TGTGCCAGCAGTCGCGGGAACAGGGCAGCCCACACCTTC.

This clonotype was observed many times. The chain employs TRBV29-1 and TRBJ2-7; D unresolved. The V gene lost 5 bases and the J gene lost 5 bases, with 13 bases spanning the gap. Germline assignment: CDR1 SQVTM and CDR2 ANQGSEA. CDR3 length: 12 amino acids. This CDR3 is CSVRRFQDEQYF. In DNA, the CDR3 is TGCAGCGTTCGGCGCTTTCAGGACGAGCAGTACTTC.

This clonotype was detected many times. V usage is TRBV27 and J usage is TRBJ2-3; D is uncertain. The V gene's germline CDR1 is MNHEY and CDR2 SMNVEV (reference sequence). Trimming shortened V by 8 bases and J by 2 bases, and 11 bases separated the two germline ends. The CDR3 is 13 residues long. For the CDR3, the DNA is TGTGCCAGCCGGTGGCGGCTCACAGATACGCAGTATTTT. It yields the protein CASRWRLTDTQYF.

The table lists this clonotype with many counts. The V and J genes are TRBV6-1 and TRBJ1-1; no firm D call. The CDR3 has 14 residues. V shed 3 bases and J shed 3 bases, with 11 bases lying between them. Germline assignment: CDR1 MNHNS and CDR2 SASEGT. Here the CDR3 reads CASSDGTPHTEAFF. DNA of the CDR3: TGTGCCAGCAGTGATGGCACGCCCCACACTGAAGCTTTCTTT.

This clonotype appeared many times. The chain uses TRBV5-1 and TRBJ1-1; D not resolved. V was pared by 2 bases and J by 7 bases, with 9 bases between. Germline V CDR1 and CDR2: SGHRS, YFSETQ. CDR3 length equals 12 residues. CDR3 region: CASSLTSGEAFF. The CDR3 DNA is TGCGCCAGCAGCTTAACGAGTGGTGAAGCTTTCTTT.

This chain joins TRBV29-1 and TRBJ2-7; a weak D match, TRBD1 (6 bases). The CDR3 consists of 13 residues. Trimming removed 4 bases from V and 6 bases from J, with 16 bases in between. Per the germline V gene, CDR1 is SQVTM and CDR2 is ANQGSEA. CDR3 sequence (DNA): TGCAGCGTTGTAGGCAGGGGCACCATCGAGCAGTACTTC. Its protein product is CSVVGRGTIEQYF.

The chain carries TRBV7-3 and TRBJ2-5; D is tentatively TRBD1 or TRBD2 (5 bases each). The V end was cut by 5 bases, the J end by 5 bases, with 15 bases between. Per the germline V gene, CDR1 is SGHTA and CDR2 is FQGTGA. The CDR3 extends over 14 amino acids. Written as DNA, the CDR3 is TGTGCCAGCAGCCCAACTAGGGGCGGGGAGACCCAGTACTTC. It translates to CASSPTRGGETQYF.

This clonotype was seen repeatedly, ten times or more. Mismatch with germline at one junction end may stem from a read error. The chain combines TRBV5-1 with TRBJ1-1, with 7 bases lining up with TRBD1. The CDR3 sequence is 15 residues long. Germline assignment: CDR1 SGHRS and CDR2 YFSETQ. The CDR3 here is CAGSLMTTGDTEAFF. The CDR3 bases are TGCGCCGGCAGCTTGATGACCACAGGGGACACTGAAGCTTTCTTT.

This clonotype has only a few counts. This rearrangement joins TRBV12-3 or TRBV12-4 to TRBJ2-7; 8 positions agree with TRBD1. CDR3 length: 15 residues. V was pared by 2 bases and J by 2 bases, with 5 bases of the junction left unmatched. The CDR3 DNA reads TGTGCCAGCAGTTTAAAAGGACAGGGCACCTACGAGCAGTACTTC. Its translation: CASSLKGQGTYEQYF.

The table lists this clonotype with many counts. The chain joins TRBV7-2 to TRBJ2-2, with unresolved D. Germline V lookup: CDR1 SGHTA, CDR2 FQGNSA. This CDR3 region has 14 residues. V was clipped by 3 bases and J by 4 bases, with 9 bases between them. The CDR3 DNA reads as TGTGCCAGCAGCTTTAAAAGAACCACCGGGGAGCTGTTTTTT. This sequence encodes CASSFKRTTGELFF. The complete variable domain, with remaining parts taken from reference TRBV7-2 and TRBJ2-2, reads GAGVSQSPSNKVTEKGKDVELRCDPISGHTALYWYRQSLGQGLEFLIYFQGNSAPDKSGLPSDRFSAERTGGSVSTLTIQRTQQEDSAVYLCASSFKRTTGELFFGEGSRLTVL.

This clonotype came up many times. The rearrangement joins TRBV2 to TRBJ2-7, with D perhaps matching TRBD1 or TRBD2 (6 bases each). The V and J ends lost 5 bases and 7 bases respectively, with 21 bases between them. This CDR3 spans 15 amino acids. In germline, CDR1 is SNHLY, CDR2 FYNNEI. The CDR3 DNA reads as TGTGCCAGCAGTTCTCAGCCGAGGGGGGCTTGGGAGCAGTACTTC. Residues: CASSSQPRGAWEQYF.

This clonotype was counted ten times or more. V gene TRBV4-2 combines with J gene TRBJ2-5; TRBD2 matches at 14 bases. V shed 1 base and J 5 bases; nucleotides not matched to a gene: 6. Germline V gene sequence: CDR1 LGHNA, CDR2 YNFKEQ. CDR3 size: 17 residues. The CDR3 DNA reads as TGTGCCAGCAGCCAAGGGGCGGGACTAGCGGGGGAGGAGACCCAGTACTTC. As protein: CASSQGAGLAGEETQYF.

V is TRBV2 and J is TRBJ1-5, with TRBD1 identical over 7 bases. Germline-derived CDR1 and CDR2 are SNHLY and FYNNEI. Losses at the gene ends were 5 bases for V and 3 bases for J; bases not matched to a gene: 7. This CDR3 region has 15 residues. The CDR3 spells CASSLTGSNNQPQHF. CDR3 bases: TGTGCCAGCAGTTTGACAGGGAGTAACAATCAGCCCCAGCATTTT. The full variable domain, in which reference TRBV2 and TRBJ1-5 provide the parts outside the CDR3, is EPEVTQTPSHQVTQMGQEVILRCVPISNHLYFYWYRQILGQKVEFLVSFYNNEISEKSEIFDDQFSVERPDGSNFTLKIRSTKLEDSAMYFCASSLTGSNNQPQHFGDGTRLSIL.

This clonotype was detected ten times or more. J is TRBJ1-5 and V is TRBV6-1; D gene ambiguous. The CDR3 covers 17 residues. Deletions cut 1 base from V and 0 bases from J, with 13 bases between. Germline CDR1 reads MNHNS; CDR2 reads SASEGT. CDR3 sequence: CASSEGYGFYSNQPQHF. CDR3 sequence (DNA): TGTGCCAGCAGTGAAGGTTACGGATTCTATAGCAATCAGCCCCAGCATTTT.